These 8 T cell receptor beta chains originate from one sample sequenced in a study of PD-L1 blockade in urothelial cancer. Time point reported: pretreatment peripheral blood. Repertoires were generated with immunoSEQ multiplex PCR, while TCRdb's copy carries only in-frame clones and drops some. The table includes 49,000 or so clones, approximately 85% detected once. Sequenced here: PBMCs, sampled around atezolizumab (anti-PD-L1) treatment. These receptors were collected from a man between 65 and 80 years old with urothelial cancer.

The chain is built from TRBV27 and TRBJ2-3; TRBD1 matches 9 bases. The CDR3 has 17 residues. Germline V CDR1 and CDR2: MNHEY, SMNVEV (reference sequence). The ends lost 8 bases at V and 1 base at J; junction bases unmatched: 13. This CDR3 reads CASGPQGAVLGTDTQYF. The CDR3 DNA sequence: TGTGCCAGCGGACCACAGGGGGCGGTTTTGGGCACAGATACGCAGTATTTT.

This clone appeared a few times. The V call is TRBV5-1, the J call TRBJ1-1; 7 positions match TRBD1. The junction had 19 bases not matched to a gene; V was cut back by 0 bases and J by 5 bases. CDR1 is SGHRS and CDR2 is YFSETQ in the germline V gene. The CDR3 consists of 19 residues. The CDR3 protein is CASSLGDDKDRYGETEAFF. CDR3 nucleotides: TGCGCCAGCAGCTTGGGGGACGATAAGGACAGGTATGGAGAGACTGAAGCTTTCTTT.

The J gene is TRBJ2-1, the V gene TRBV7-8; D uncertain. Germline lookup yields CDR1 SGHVS and CDR2 FQNEAQ. The V gene lost 1 base and the J gene lost 8 bases, with 6 bases spanning the gap. CDR3 size: 12 residues. CDR3 sequence reads: CASSLGWHEQFF. CDR3 sequence (DNA): TGTGCCAGCAGCTTAGGTTGGCATGAGCAGTTCTTC.

The V call is TRBV5-1, the J call TRBJ2-1, with TRBD2 matching 8 bases. From germline, CDR1 is SGHRS and CDR2 YFSETQ. The CDR3 contains 16 residues. The V and J ends lost 0 bases and 5 bases, in that order; junction bases with no gene match: 7. The CDR3 region has the DNA TGCGCCAGCAGCTTGGATCGGACTAGCTCACACAATGAGCAGTTCTTC. It yields the protein CASSLDRTSSHNEQFF.

The chain recombines TRBV6-1 with TRBJ2-1; no reliable D call. The CDR3 has 12 residues. Trimming shortened V by 0 bases and J by 9 bases, and 6 bases separated the two germline ends. From germline, CDR1 is MNHNS and CDR2 SASEGT. The DNA for the CDR3 is TGTGCCAGCAGTGAAGCCCAGGCTGAGCAGTTCTTC. This sequence encodes CASSEAQAEQFF.

This chain's CDR3 is CASEREGQGTYEQYF. CDR3 bases: TGTGCCAGCGAAAGAGAGGGACAGGGCACCTACGAGCAGTACTTC. The J gene is TRBJ2-7, the V gene TRBV5-6; 9 bases align to TRBD1. The CDR3 is made up of 15 amino acids. CDR1 is SGHDT, CDR2 YYEEEE, per germline. The ends lost 7 bases at V and 2 bases at J; junction bases unmatched: 10.

This clone occurred once. The chain employs TRBV28 and TRBJ1-1; TRBD1 matches at 7 bases. Trimming removed 5 bases from V and 9 bases from J; junction bases left unmatched: 6. The CDR3 totals 12 residues. Germline V gene data show CDR1 as MDHEN and CDR2 as SYDVKM. This CDR3 is CASSELQGKAFF. CDR3 nucleotide sequence: TGTGCCAGCAGTGAATTACAGGGGAAAGCTTTCTTT.

This clone was detected once. This chain links TRBV2 with TRBJ2-7; possible D gene TRBD1, 6 bases. Germline lookup yields CDR1 SNHLY and CDR2 FYNNEI. V shed 1 base and J shed 3 bases, with 16 bases lying between them. This CDR3 has 16 amino acids. CDR3 protein: CASSEVVTGRNYEQYF. As DNA, the CDR3 is TGTGCCAGCAGTGAAGTGGTTACAGGGAGAAACTACGAGCAGTACTTC.